These 9 T cell receptor beta chains were sequenced from one sample in a study of T cell repertoires and HLA-DP antigens. Here immunoSEQ multiplex PCR was the method, and the copy in TCRdb shows in-frame clones only, minus some. Seen here are approximately 110,000 clones, roughly 92% observed once, and the top ten hold 0.25% to 0.3%. What these receptors recognize is not known. The source material was CD4+ T cells from PBMCs. The receptors derive from a woman between 18 and 29 years old in good health and CMV-seronegative.

V gene TRBV28 combines with J gene TRBJ2-7; 7 bases match TRBD1. V was pared by 5 bases and J by 5 bases, with 6 bases of the junction left unmatched. The CDR3 covers 13 residues. In germline, CDR1 is MDHEN, CDR2 SYDVKM. For the CDR3, the DNA is TGTGCCAGCAGTCCCAGACAGGGCCACGAGCAGTACTTC. It specifies CASSPRQGHEQYF.

The chain recombines TRBV19 with TRBJ1-4, with TRBD1 matching 10 bases. Per germline, CDR1 LNHDA and CDR2 SQIVND (reference sequence). The CDR3 loop spans 17 amino acids. V was clipped by 4 bases and J by 5 bases; unmatched bases: 10. CDR3 nucleotides: TGTGCCAGTAGTACCACCGGGACAGGGGAACCCAATGAAAAACTGTTTTTT. Protein: CASSTTGTGEPNEKLFF.

V gene TRBV6-6 combines with J gene TRBJ1-1; tentatively, D is TRBD1 (5 bases). V was pared by 0 bases and J by 1 base, with 12 bases between. The CDR3 runs to 16 residues. Germline lookup yields CDR1 MNHNY and CDR2 SVGAGI (reference sequence). The CDR3 sequence is CASSYSAGTGNTEAFF. The CDR3 coding sequence is TGTGCCAGCAGTTACTCGGCCGGGACTGGGAACACTGAAGCTTTCTTT.

The V call is TRBV28, the J call TRBJ1-2; D unclear. Trimming took off 6 bases at V and 12 bases at J, with 23 bases between the two ends. Germline CDR1 MDHEN, CDR2 SYDVKM. CDR3 length: 14 amino acids. CDR3 sequence: CASSRINKDKQNTF. The DNA for the CDR3 is TGTGCCAGCAGCCGAATTAACAAAGACAAGCAAAACACCTTC.

This rearrangement joins TRBV7-8 to TRBJ2-3; D remains ambiguous. Germline lookup yields CDR1 SGHVS and CDR2 FQNEAQ. Trimming removed 2 bases from V and 0 bases from J, with 9 bases in between. The CDR3 runs to 15 residues. The CDR3, as DNA: TGTGCCAGCAGCTTAAACGTACGCAGCACAGATACGCAGTATTTT. As protein: CASSLNVRSTDTQYF.

This sequence joins TRBV28 and TRBJ2-7; TRBD2 matches 14 bases. CDR1 MDHEN and CDR2 SYDVKM come from the germline V gene. The CDR3 has 15 residues. Germline trimming cut 2 bases from V and 6 bases from J; bases unmatched to any gene: 3. CDR3 region: CASSLGGLAGGEQYF. The CDR3 DNA reads as TGTGCCAGCAGTTTAGGAGGACTAGCGGGAGGCGAGCAGTACTTC.

The J gene is TRBJ2-3, the V gene TRBV9; 12 bases agree with TRBD2. CDR3 length equals 14 residues. Per germline, CDR1 SGDLS and CDR2 YYNGEE. V gave up 3 bases and J gave up 7 bases; unmatched junction bases: 3. The CDR3 protein is CASSATSGSYTQYF. CDR3 DNA: TGTGCCAGCAGCGCGACTAGCGGGAGTTATACGCAGTATTTT.

The CDR3 DNA follows: TGTGCCAGCAGCCCCGCGGCGGATACGGGGACCCAGTACTTC. Its translation: CASSPAADTGTQYF. The chain employs TRBV5-4 and TRBJ2-5, with D unclear. Germline V lookup: CDR1 SGHNT, CDR2 YYREEE (reference sequence). CDR3 length: 14 residues. Trimming took off 4 bases at V and 7 bases at J, with 17 bases between the two ends.

This clone turned up a few times. The chain uses TRBV5-1 and TRBJ2-3; D is possibly TRBD2 (6 bases). Trimming stripped 0 bases from V and 0 bases from J, with 8 bases between. CDR3 length: 15 amino acids. Germline CDR1 reads SGHRS; CDR2 reads YFSETQ. Here the CDR3 DNA reads TGCGCCAGCAGCTTGGTAAGCGGGAGCACAGATACGCAGTATTTT. Translating gives CASSLVSGSTDTQYF.